The T cell receptor (beta chain) under discussion was sequenced for a study of PD-L1 blockade in urothelial cancer. Study as a whole: Male sex and bladder-origin urothelial cancer characterized about 85% of the 29 patients. Of prior chemotherapy regimens, patients had received between 0 and 3.

Time point specified: pretreatment peripheral blood. Peripheral blood mononuclear cells were collected from every patient before and during treatment, yielding between 1 and 8 samples per patient. In this sample, this clone turned up a few times. Data came from immunoSEQ multiplex PCR; TCRdb stores just in-frame clones and leaves some out. The repertoire holds about 49,000 clones, around 79% seen once, with 10% in the top ten. The source was PBMCs, collected around atezolizumab (anti-PD-L1) treatment. The source is a man in his sixties or seventies with urothelial cancer.

The CDR3 spells CASSSIGTGGYEQYF. CDR3 nucleotides: TGTGCCAGTAGTTCAATCGGGACAGGGGGCTACGAGCAGTACTTC. The chain carries TRBV19 and TRBJ2-7; TRBD1 matches at 11 bases. The CDR3 length is 15 residues. The V gene end was trimmed by 5 bases and the J gene end by 3 bases; junction bases not matched to a gene: 6. Germline V lookup: CDR1 LNHDA, CDR2 SQIVND (reference sequence).